The 14 T cell receptor beta chains listed next were all sequenced from one sample in a study of T-cell reconstitution after alpha-beta-depleted transplantation in children. A library of TCRbeta sequences, prepared with unique molecular identifiers, was generated. Via MiXCR, TCRdb re-called the PCR reads, giving one row per CDR3 protein. Of approximately 400,000 distinct CDR3 sequences in the sample, approximately 10% were seen once. Sequenced here: PBMCs from the stem cell graft donor, sampled from the stem cell graft. The receptors come from a human donor who donated a stem cell graft to a child with acute myeloid leukemia.

The CDR3 sequence is CASSLDLSGPGTDTQYF. CDR3 nucleotides: TGTGCCAGCAGCTTAGACCTTAGCGGACCCGGCACAGATACGCAGTATTTT. The chain recombines TRBV7-9 with TRBJ2-3; the D gene is possibly TRBD2 (6 bases). V lost 1 base, J lost 1 base, and 15 bases lay in between. This CDR3 has 17 residues. Germline V gene lookup returns CDR1 SEHNR and CDR2 FQNEAQ (reference sequence).

Regarding this clonotype: The CDR3 does not close with the conserved phenylalanine or tryptophan, likely indicating a read error. The chain joins TRBV27 to TRBJ2-5, with 14 bases fitting TRBD2. CDR1 is MNHEY, CDR2 SMNVEV, per germline (reference sequence). Germline trimming cut 6 bases from V and 4 bases from J; bases unmatched to any gene: 7. There are 16 residues in the CDR3. The CDR3 sequence: CASSTGTSGSRETQYL. The CDR3 coding sequence is TGTGCCAGCAGCACTGGGACTAGCGGGAGCAGAGAGACCCAGTACTTG.

The V and J genes are TRBV18 and TRBJ2-5; no clear D gene. The CDR3 loop spans 14 amino acids. The V and J ends lost 1 base and 1 base respectively, with 7 bases between them. Germline CDR1 and CDR2: KGHSH and LQKENI. CDR3 region: CASSPRSVQETQYF. For the CDR3, the DNA is TGTGCCAGCTCACCACGCTCGGTCCAAGAGACCCAGTACTTC.

At least ten counts were recorded for this clonotype. The chain links TRBV20-1 to TRBJ2-3; 7 bases map to TRBD1. CDR3 length equals 15 residues. CDR1 and CDR2 (germline): DFQATT, SNEGSKA (reference sequence). V lost 6 bases and J lost 2; bases outside the gene matches: 11. The CDR3 loop is CSARSTGVYTDTQYF. The CDR3 region has the DNA TGCAGTGCGAGAAGCACAGGGGTCTACACAGATACGCAGTATTTT.

There are a few counts of this clonotype. The V call is TRBV25-1, the J call TRBJ1-1; a weak D match, TRBD1 (5 bases). CDR1 is MGHDK, CDR2 SYGVNS, per germline. CDR3 length: 13 residues. V lost 6 bases to trimming and J lost 3 bases, with 11 bases between them. The chain's CDR3 is CASRRGDYTEAFF. CDR3 bases: TGTGCCAGCAGGCGGGGGGATTACACTGAAGCTTTCTTT.

In DNA, the CDR3 is TGTGCCTGGAGTGAACAGGCGAACACTGAAGCTTTCTTT. Translation gives CAWSEQANTEAFF. The J gene is TRBJ1-1, the V gene TRBV30, with D maybe TRBD1 (5 bases). The V end lost 1 base, the J end lost 1 base, and 7 bases lay between the germline ends. CDR3 length: 13 residues. Per germline, CDR1 GTSNPN and CDR2 SVGIG (reference sequence).

This clonotype has ten or more counts. This chain joins TRBV10-2 and TRBJ2-3; D call uncertain. The CDR3 has 13 residues. Trimming removed 2 bases at V and 0 bases at J, with 3 bases between. Germline CDR1 WSHSY, CDR2 SAAADI. The DNA of the CDR3 is TGCGCCAGCAGTGAGACTAGCACAGATACGCAGTATTTT. Translation: CASSETSTDTQYF.

This clonotype was counted between two and nine times. The chain has TRBV12-3 or TRBV12-4 and TRBJ2-1; D is unresolved. The CDR3 consists of 15 residues. Deletions cut 6 bases from V and 3 bases from J, with 15 bases between. CDR3 in DNA: TGTGCCAGCAGAGAAAGTCTTAATAACTACAATGAGCAGTTCTTC. Translation: CASRESLNNYNEQFF.

This rearrangement joins TRBV7-8 to TRBJ2-1; D is possibly TRBD1 or TRBD2 (5 bases each). The length of the CDR3 is 15 residues. The germline gives CDR1 SGHVS, CDR2 FQNEAQ. The ends were cut back, 1 base at V and 6 bases at J, with 13 bases in the middle. The CDR3 DNA reads TGTGCCAGCAGCTTAGGTTTTGCAGGGAGCAATGAGCAGTTCTTC. This gives the protein CASSLGFAGSNEQFF.

This clonotype was counted ten times or more. The DNA of the CDR3 is TGTGCCAGCAGCCAGGCAGATACGCAGTATTTT. This translates into CASSQADTQYF. This rearrangement joins TRBV12-3 or TRBV12-4 to TRBJ2-3; D is uncertain. The CDR3 length is 11 residues. Trimming cost V 6 bases and J 4 bases, with 5 bases left between them.

The chain has TRBV5-1 and TRBJ1-1; D perhaps matches TRBD1 (5 bases). V lost 1 base, J lost 0 bases, and 13 bases lay in between. Germline CDR1 and CDR2: SGHRS and YFSETQ. This CDR3 has 16 amino acids. CDR3 coding DNA: TGCGCCAGCAGCTTGTTCGGCGGACAAATGAACACTGAAGCTTTCTTT. Translated, it gives CASSLFGGQMNTEAFF.

This clonotype has a handful of counts. The rearrangement uses TRBV29-1 and TRBJ1-4; tentatively, D is TRBD1 (5 bases). CDR1 is SQVTM and CDR2 is ANQGSEA in the germline V gene. The CDR3 runs 13 residues. Between the trimmed V and J ends, which lost 6 bases and 8 bases, there was a span of 16 bases. The CDR3 DNA follows: TGCAGCGTCAAACAGGTGGGGAGGGAAAAACTGTTTTTT. Its protein is CSVKQVGREKLFF.

Many counts were recorded for this clonotype. The genes are TRBV5-6 and TRBJ2-7, with D unclear. Trimming took off 4 bases at V and 3 bases at J, with 8 bases between the two ends. Germline V gene sequence: CDR1 SGHDT, CDR2 YYEEEE. The length of the CDR3 is 12 residues. CDR3 protein: CASSTGHYEQYF. As DNA, the CDR3 is TGTGCCAGCAGCACGGGCCACTACGAGCAGTACTTC.

Points on this clonotype: One end of the junction fails to match germline, which may point to a read error. The V gene is TRBV5-1, the J gene TRBJ2-1; 11 nucleotides match TRBD2. In germline, CDR1 is SGHRS, CDR2 YFSETQ. This CDR3 is built from 14 residues. Written as DNA, the CDR3 is TGCGCCAGCGCTAGCGGGGGGCCCTACGATGAGCAGTTCTTC. Translation gives CASASGGPYDEQFF. The whole variable domain, remainder taken from reference TRBV5-1 and TRBJ2-1, is KAGVTQTPRYLIKTRGQQVTLSCSPISGHRSVSWYQQTPGQGLQFLFEYFSETQRNKGNFPGRFSGRQFSNSRSEMNVSTLELGDSALYLCASASGGPYDEQFFGPGTRLTVL.